This TCR beta chain was profiled in a study of blood T cells in healthy people across ages. Through a sample-barcoded 5' primer and a J-beta primer mix, a second PCR was run for roughly 6 to 12 cycles. TCRdb reprocessed the 5' RACE reads with MiXCR, giving one entry per CDR3 protein. Counted here are roughly 680,000 distinct CDR3 sequences, roughly 21% occurring once; the ten biggest clones make up 3% to 4.5%. This clonotype was seen a handful of times. Its antigen is not known. Study-wide results and limits: The fall in TCR beta diversity per million T cells was roughly linear with age. Higher naive T cell percentage went strongly together with higher TCR beta diversity.

CDR3 length: 13 residues. CDR1 and CDR2 from the germline V gene are DFQATT and SNEGSKA (reference sequence). The chain employs TRBV20-1 and TRBJ1-5, with a possible D match to TRBD1 (6 bases). The material sequenced was blood. The clonotype was recovered from a man aged 70 or older in good health. The DNA of the CDR3 is TGCAACTTCGCAGGGGCCGAGAATCAGCCCCAGCATTTT. Amino acids: CNFAGAENQPQHF.